One and the same sample provided the 9 T cell receptor beta chains below, sequenced in a study of blood T cell repertoires in COVID-19. Libraries were prepared by immunoSEQ multiplex PCR; TCRdb keeps only in-frame clonotypes and omits some of them. Among approximately 40,000 clones listed, around four fifths were seen once. Sequencing input: peripheral blood. Receptors were obtained from a human donor in a cohort sampled during active COVID-19.

The V and J genes are TRBV7-8 and TRBJ1-5; D possibly corresponds to TRBD1 (6 bases). Trimming pared 0 bases from V and 9 bases from J, leaving 12 bases between. The CDR3 is 14 amino acids. Germline V gives CDR1 SGHVS, CDR2 FQNEAQ. The CDR3 spells CASSLAEGESPQHF. CDR3 DNA: TGTGCCAGCAGCTTAGCAGAGGGGGAGTCGCCCCAGCATTTT.

The chain links TRBV19 to TRBJ1-5, with D perhaps TRBD1 (5 bases). The V end was cut by 9 bases, the J end by 6 bases, with 15 bases between. The CDR3 consists of 13 residues. Germline V gene data show CDR1 as LNHDA and CDR2 as SQIVND (reference sequence). The CDR3 reads CASLGGVGQPQHF. The CDR3 DNA is TGTGCCAGCCTGGGGGGGGTAGGTCAGCCCCAGCATTTT.

The chain joins TRBV28 to TRBJ1-3; the D is unclear. This CDR3 has 16 amino acids. The germline V gene has CDR1 MDHEN and CDR2 SYDVKM. Trimming took 5 bases from V and 0 from J, leaving 14 bases between them. In nucleotides, the CDR3 is TGTGCCAGCAGTCCATCAGGTTCGGCCTCTGGAAACACCATATATTTT. It yields the protein CASSPSGSASGNTIYF.

The gene calls are TRBV2 and TRBJ1-2; no clear D gene. The V gene's germline CDR1 is SNHLY and CDR2 FYNNEI. Trimming cost V 2 bases and J 7 bases, with 8 bases left between them. The length of the CDR3 is 12 residues. The CDR3 protein is CASSELPGGYTF. The CDR3 DNA sequence: TGTGCCAGCAGTGAACTACCGGGTGGCTACACCTTC.

The chain employs TRBV2 and TRBJ1-1; 9 nucleotides match TRBD1. This CDR3 contains 15 residues. V shed 5 bases and J 3 bases; nucleotides not matched to a gene: 7. Germline values: CDR1 SNHLY, CDR2 FYNNEI. For the CDR3, the DNA is TGTGCCAGCAGTTACCGGGACAGGGAATACACTGAAGCTTTCTTT. Translated: CASSYRDREYTEAFF.

This clone was detected only once. The chain uses TRBV13 and TRBJ1-4; a possible D gene is TRBD1 (6 bases). CDR1 and CDR2 (germline): PRHDT, FYEKMQ (reference sequence). The CDR3 runs 15 residues. The germline V and J ends were trimmed by 5 bases and 4 bases, with 14 bases remaining between them. The CDR3 coding sequence is TGTGCCAGCAGCCGTAGACAGGTCCTTAATGAAAAACTGTTTTTT. This encodes CASSRRQVLNEKLFF.

This chain uses TRBV2 with TRBJ2-7, with TRBD2 identical over 7 bases. Germline-derived CDR1 and CDR2 are SNHLY and FYNNEI. The CDR3 is 13 residues long. The V gene end was trimmed by 6 bases and the J gene end by 5 bases; junction bases not matched to a gene: 7. The CDR3 region is CASRGEGLDEQYV. The CDR3 region has the DNA TGTGCCAGCAGGGGGGAGGGCCTTGACGAGCAGTACGTC.

This clone occurred once. The V call is TRBV11-2, the J call TRBJ1-1, with D possibly TRBD1 on 5 matching bases. CDR1 and CDR2 (germline): SGHAT, FQNNGV. V was cut by 0 bases and J by 3 bases, with 11 bases left in between. This CDR3 region has 15 residues. The CDR3: CASSLETAPDTEAFF. The CDR3 nucleotides are TGTGCCAGCAGCTTAGAGACAGCTCCTGACACTGAAGCTTTCTTT.

V gene TRBV7-9 combines with J gene TRBJ1-4; 7 bases align to TRBD1. The CDR3 consists of 14 residues. Germline V gene data show CDR1 as SEHNR and CDR2 as FQNEAQ (reference sequence). V was clipped by 3 bases and J by 4 bases; unmatched bases: 2. The CDR3 loop reads CASSLTGINEKLFF. CDR3 nucleotides: TGTGCCAGCAGCTTGACAGGGATTAATGAAAAACTGTTTTTT.